This T cell receptor (beta chain) was profiled in a study of T cells in localized non-small cell lung cancer. Generated by immunoSEQ multiplex PCR, the TCRdb table keeps only in-frame clones and is missing some. The data hold more than 2,500 clones, with 25% to 30% observed a single time. The CDR3 sequence is 16 residues long. Germline CDR1 MDHEN, CDR2 SYDVKM. V lost 2 bases, J lost 7 bases, and 20 bases lay in between. This chain connects TRBV28 to TRBJ1-2, with D possibly being TRBD1 (6 bases). This clonotype was obtained from a male donor older than 55 with stage II squamous cell lung carcinoma. Source: lung tumor tissue, taken before any cancer treatment. Here the CDR3 DNA reads TGTGCCAGCAGTTTACTTCCTAGACAGGAGATCCCTGGCTACACCTTC. It translates to CASSLLPRQEIPGYTF.